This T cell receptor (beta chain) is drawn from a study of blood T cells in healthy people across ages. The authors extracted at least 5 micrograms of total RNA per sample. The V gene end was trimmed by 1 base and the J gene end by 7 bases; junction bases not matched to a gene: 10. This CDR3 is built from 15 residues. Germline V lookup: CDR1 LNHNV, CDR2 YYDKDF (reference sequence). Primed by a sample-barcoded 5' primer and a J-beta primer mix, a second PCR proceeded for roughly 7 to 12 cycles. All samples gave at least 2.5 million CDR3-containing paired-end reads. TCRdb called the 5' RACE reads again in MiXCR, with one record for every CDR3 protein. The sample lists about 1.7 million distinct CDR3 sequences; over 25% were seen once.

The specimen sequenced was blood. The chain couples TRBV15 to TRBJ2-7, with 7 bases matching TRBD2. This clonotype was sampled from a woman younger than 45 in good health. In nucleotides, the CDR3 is TGTGCCACCAGCAGAGGGGGGGGAGCCGCCCTTGAGCAGTACTTC. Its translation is CATSRGGGAALEQYF. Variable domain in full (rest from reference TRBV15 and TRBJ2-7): DAMVIQNPRYQVTQFGKPVTLSCSQTLNHNVMYWYQQKSSQAPKLLFHYYDKDFNNEADTPDNFQSRRPNTSFCFLDIRSPGLGDTAMYLCATSRGGGAALEQYFGPGTRLTVT.